These T cell receptor beta chains were read from a single sample in a study of cytomegalovirus exposure and HLA in healthy donors. Using immunoSEQ multiplex PCR, the repertoire was profiled, and TCRdb retains in-frame clones only, with some absent. This table holds approximately 240,000 clones, about 80% found once. Input material: PBMCs. These receptor sequences come from a woman aged 40 to 50 in good health and CMV-seronegative. CDR3s include the opening cysteine and the closing phenylalanine or tryptophan. A D gene is named only where the DNA matches it firmly. Not all rows give a size; the values are once, few, many and, for expanded clones, a class.

TRBD1	TRBJ1-1	TRBV19	.	TGTGCCAGTAGTCTCCACCCAATTGACAGGGGAAGGAACACTGAAGCTTTCTTT	CASSLHPIDRGRNTEAFF
.	TRBJ1-1	TRBV4-1	.	TGCGCCAGCAGCCAAGATGACTCCTGGGTTGGCACTGAAGCTTTCTTT	CASSQDDSWVGTEAFF
.	TRBJ1-6	TRBV9	.	TGTGCCAGCAGCGTAGGGCAGGGCGATAATTCACCCCTCCACTTT	CASSVGQGDNSPLHF
TRBD1	TRBJ1-2	TRBV6-1	.	TGTGCCAGCAGTGCTTATGGGACAGGGGAGGGCTACACCTTC	CASSAYGTGEGYTF
.	TRBJ1-4	TRBV18	.	TGTGCCAGCTCACCATATGCAACTAATGAAAAACTGTTTTTT	CASSPYATNEKLFF
.	TRBJ2-2	TRBV15	.	TGTGCCACCAGCCCGTTGGGACTGATCACCGGGGAGCTGTTTTTT	CATSPLGLITGELFF
.	TRBJ1-3	TRBV10-3	.	TGTGCCATCAGTGAGCCGAGGAACTCTGGAAACACCATATATTTT	CAISEPRNSGNTIYF
TRBD1	TRBJ2-7	TRBV18	.	TGTGCCAGCTCACCTCATCAGGGGGTGGCCTACGAGCAGTACTTC	CASSPHQGVAYEQYF
.	TRBJ1-1	TRBV18	.	TGTGCCAGCTCACCATCCCAGAACACTGAAGCTTTCTTT	CASSPSQNTEAFF
TRBD1	TRBJ2-7	TRBV19	few	TGTGCCAGTAGTAGGGGGACAGGCAACTACGAGCAGTACTTC	CASSRGTGNYEQYF
TRBD1	TRBJ1-2	TRBV11-2	.	TGTGCCAGCAGCCTGGACAGGGTGCCCTATGGCTACACCTTC	CASSLDRVPYGYTF
.	TRBJ2-5	TRBV9	.	TGTGCCAGCAGCGTAGCGGACAATCAAGAGACCCAGTACTTC	CASSVADNQETQYF
.	TRBJ2-7	TRBV2	.	TGTGCCAGCAGTGAAGGTATCGGGGACTTGGAGCAGTACTTC	CASSEGIGDLEQYF
TRBD1	TRBJ2-7	TRBV6-5	.	TGTGCCAGCAGTTACAAATCAGGGGGACCCTACGAGCAGTACTTC	CASSYKSGGPYEQYF
TRBD2	TRBJ2-3	TRBV19	.	TGTGCCAGTAATCGCGGGGGTTCGTACACAGATACGCAGTATTTT	CASNRGGSYTDTQYF
.	TRBJ1-5	TRBV6-5	.	TGTGCCAGCAGCCCCGACAGTAGCAATCAGCCCCAGCATTTT	CASSPDSSNQPQHF
.	TRBJ1-5	TRBV5-4	few	TGTGCCAGCAGCGTGGGTGGAGCCGGGCAGCCCCAGCATTTT	CASSVGGAGQPQHF
.	TRBJ1-2	TRBV10-2	.	TGCGCCAGCAGTGAGTCGGGGGGGCAAATCGGCTACACCTTC	CASSESGGQIGYTF
TRBD1	TRBJ2-7	TRBV30	.	TGTGCCTGGAGTGGGGGACAGGGGAACGGCGAGCAGTACTTC	CAWSGGQGNGEQYF
.	TRBJ2-7	TRBV27	few	TGTGCCAGCAGTTTCGACAGCCGCTACGAGCAGTACTTC	CASSFDSRYEQYF
.	TRBJ2-7	TRBV14	.	TGTGCCAGCAGCCACGGGGGGCTCGAGCAGTACTTC	CASSHGGLEQYF
TRBD1	TRBJ1-4	TRBV10-3	.	TGTGCCATCAGTGAAGGGACAGGGAATGAAAAACTGTTTTTT	CAISEGTGNEKLFF
.	TRBJ1-2	TRBV15	.	TGTGCCACCAGCAGAGGACAGTCAGCTGCCTATGGCTACACCTTC	CATSRGQSAAYGYTF
TRBD1	TRBJ2-7	TRBV2	few	TGTGCCAGCATTGTCCCGGGACAGGACTACGAGCAGTACTTC	CASIVPGQDYEQYF
.	TRBJ2-1	TRBV19	.	TGTGCCAGTAGTCGCAGGGGGGCCTACAATGAGCAGTTCTTC	CASSRRGAYNEQFF
.	TRBJ1-1	TRBV7-3	.	TGTGCCAGCAGCTTAACAGGGTACCCCGGGGACACTGAAGCTTTCTTT	CASSLTGYPGDTEAFF
.	TRBJ2-3	TRBV9	.	TGTGCCAGCAGCGGTGGGCCTGGAGGAGATACGCAGTATTTT	CASSGGPGGDTQYF
TRBD1	TRBJ2-2	TRBV30	.	TGTGCCTGGGGACAGGGGGCCGGCACCGGGGAGCTGTTTTTT	CAWGQGAGTGELFF
.	TRBJ1-2	TRBV7-9	once	TGTGCCAGCAGCTTCGGGGACGGGGAGGTTGGCTACACCTTC	CASSFGDGEVGYTF
.	TRBJ1-1	TRBV27	.	TGTGCCAGCAGTTTCGGCGGTTACACTGAAGCTTTCTTT	CASSFGGYTEAFF
TRBD2	TRBJ2-5	TRBV2	.	TGTGCCAGCAGGCGGACTAGCGGGGCTGAGACCCAGTACTTC	CASRRTSGAETQYF
TRBD1	TRBJ2-7	TRBV6-1	.	TGTGCCAGCAGTGACGTCCCGGGACAGGGTTGGGGACCTTACGAGCAGTACTTC	CASSDVPGQGWGPYEQYF
.	TRBJ1-1	TRBV2	few	TGTGCCAGCAGTGGTTACAGGGTCGCAGCGGTGGGAAACTCTTTCTTT	CASSGYRVAAVGNSFF
TRBD2	TRBJ2-7	TRBV4-2	.	TGTGCCAGCAGCCAATCACCGGGACTAGGCTACGAGCAGTACTTC	CASSQSPGLGYEQYF
.	TRBJ1-2	TRBV9	.	TGTGCCAGCAGCGTTAGCGCTAACTATGGCTACACCTTC	CASSVSANYGYTF
.	TRBJ1-1	TRBV6-6	.	TGTGCCAGCAGTTCCCTTATGTATAACACTGAAGCTTTCTTT	CASSSLMYNTEAFF
.	TRBJ1-1	TRBV6-5	.	TGTGCCAGCAGTTACGACAGCGCGGCGCCTGAAGCTTTCTTT	CASSYDSAAPEAFF
TRBD2	TRBJ2-5	TRBV7-6	.	TGTGCCAGCAGCCTCGCCGGGACTAGCGGGGGGAACCAAGAGACCCAGTACTTC	CASSLAGTSGGNQETQYF
.	TRBJ2-3	TRBV5-4	.	TGTGCCAGCAGTTCGGTGCCTTCTTCAGATACGCAGTATTTT	CASSSVPSSDTQYF
.	TRBJ2-1	TRBV18	.	TGTGCCAGCTCACCAAAGACGGGGGGCCCTTACAATGAGCAGTTCTTC	CASSPKTGGPYNEQFF
.	TRBJ2-3	TRBV6-5	.	TGTGCCAGCAGTTACTCCGGGCAGGGAAGGACAGATACGCAGTATTTT	CASSYSGQGRTDTQYF
.	TRBJ1-5	TRBV15	.	TGTGCCACCAGCAGAGACAGAGGTGGGCAGCCCCAGCATTTT	CATSRDRGGQPQHF
.	TRBJ2-1	TRBV6-5	.	TGTGCCAGCAGTTACTCGGGGGCGCGTGAGCAGTTCTTC	CASSYSGAREQFF
TRBD2	TRBJ2-7	TRBV10-3	.	TGTGCCATCAGTTCCGGGACTAGCGGGGGGACCTCCTACGAGCAGTACTTC	CAISSGTSGGTSYEQYF
.	TRBJ2-7	TRBV5-1	.	TGCGCCAGCAGCTTGGGCCCTGAGGCCTCCTACGAGCAGTACTTC	CASSLGPEASYEQYF
TRBD2	TRBJ2-5	TRBV11-1	.	TGTGCCAGCAGAGACCTCAGCGGGGTAGGAGAGACCCAGTACTTC	CASRDLSGVGETQYF
.	TRBJ2-3	TRBV6-6	.	TGTGCCAGCAGCGACGGCGGCGGGATCACAGATACGCAGTATTTT	CASSDGGGITDTQYF
.	TRBJ2-7	TRBV4-1	.	TGCGCCAGCAGCCAAGAACCCGGGAGCGAGCAGTACTTC	CASSQEPGSEQYF
.	TRBJ1-3	TRBV5-1	.	TGCGCCAGCAGAAGTACTGGCTCTGGAAACACCATATATTTT	CASRSTGSGNTIYF
TRBD1	TRBJ2-5	TRBV2	.	TGTGCCACCCGCTTGCTGACAGGGGGCCAGGAGACCCAGTACTTC	CATRLLTGGQETQYF